These T cell receptor beta chains were read from a single sample in a study of T cell repertoires in cytomegalovirus infection. TCRdb used MiXCR to reprocess the reads, holding one entry per CDR3 protein. Of 130,000 or so distinct CDR3 sequences listed, about 6.1% are singletons. The sample comprised PBMCs. The receptor source for this set is a human donor in good health (CMV status not recorded). Some clones in this sample may be carry-over from other donors' samples. The CDR3 runs from the conserved cysteine through the conserved F or W. Each record gives: D gene, clone size, V gene, J gene, CDR3 protein, CDR3 DNA. D genes are given only for firm matches. Rows give clone size only sometimes, using once, few, many, or a class for an expanded clone.

>TRBD2|.|TRBV6-2/TRBV6-3|TRBJ2-1
CASTTSAPNEQFF
TGTGCCAGCACTACTAGCGCCCCCAATGAGCAGTTCTTC
>.|many|TRBV10-3|TRBJ1-2
CAISVGYENMGGYTF
TGTGCCATCAGCGTGGGGTATGAAAATATGGGTGGCTACACCTTC
>.|.|TRBV25-1|TRBJ1-5
CASSGNSRGQPQHF
TGTGCCAGCAGTGGGAACAGTCGCGGTCAGCCCCAGCATTTT
>.|many|TRBV7-7|TRBJ1-4
CASSAGTANEKLFF
TGTGCTAGCAGCGCCGGAACGGCCAATGAAAAACTGTTTTTT
>TRBD1|many|TRBV19|TRBJ2-1
CASSIARQGTPEQFF
TGTGCCAGTAGTATAGCTCGACAGGGGACGCCGGAGCAGTTCTTC
>.|many|TRBV7-2|TRBJ2-1
CASSPSRGGFYEQFF
TGTGCCAGCAGTCCCAGCCGGGGTGGATTTTATGAGCAGTTCTTC
>.|many|TRBV12-3/TRBV12-4|TRBJ1-2
CASSLGSPILRRGGYTF
TGTGCCAGCAGTTTGGGATCCCCGATTCTCCGGCGGGGTGGCTACACCTTC
>TRBD1|.|TRBV18|TRBJ1-1
CASKQGATEAFF
TGTGCCAGCAAACAGGGGGCAACTGAAGCTTTCTTT
>TRBD1|few|TRBV19|TRBJ1-1
CASSLGTGGWDTEAFF
TGTGCCAGTAGTCTGGGGACAGGGGGCTGGGACACTGAAGCTTTCTTT
>TRBD2|.|TRBV23-1|TRBJ2-7
CASSQCLFPGGRYEQYF
TGCGCCAGCAGTCAATGTCTTTTCCCGGGAGGAAGGTACGAGCAGTACTTC
>.|many|TRBV24-1|TRBJ1-5
CATSDLRHRIGQPQHF
TGTGCCACCAGTGATTTGAGACACCGGATCGGCCAGCCCCAGCATTTT
>.|medium-sized|TRBV7-3|TRBJ1-1
CASSPGHSNTEAFF
TGTGCCAGCAGCCCGGGACACTCGAACACTGAAGCTTTCTTT
>.|few|TRBV5-1|TRBJ2-3
CASSFSESTDTQYF
TGCGCCAGCAGCTTTTCCGAGAGCACAGATACGCAGTATTTT
>.|many|TRBV7-6|TRBJ1-3
CASSLAHRRSGNTIYF
TGTGCCAGCAGCTTAGCGCACAGGCGAAGTGGAAACACCATATATTTT
>TRBD2|.|TRBV28|TRBJ2-7
CASSLPGGGGYEQYF
TGTGCCAGCAGTTTACCCGGGGGGGGGGGGTACGAGCAGTACTTC
>.|.|TRBV4-3|TRBJ2-6
CASSQDRAGGANVLTF
TGCGCCAGCAGCCAAGATCGGGCGGGTGGGGCCAACGTCCTGACTTTC
>.|.|TRBV9|TRBJ1-2
CASSVGLEPGYTF
TGTGCCAGCAGCGTAGGACTAGAACCTGGCTACACCTTC
>.|many|TRBV7-6|TRBJ1-6
CASSLIQAGGSPLHF
TGTGCCAGCAGCTTAATACAGGCCGGGGGTTCACCCCTCCACTTT
>TRBD1|many|TRBV7-2|TRBJ1-4
CASSYDRGDEKLFF
TGTGCCAGCAGCTATGACAGGGGGGACGAAAAACTGTTTTTT
>.|few|TRBV5-6|TRBJ2-7
CASSGMRNYYEQYF
TGTGCCAGCAGCGGGATGAGAAACTACTACGAGCAGTACTTC
>.|many|TRBV20-1|TRBJ1-5
CSARDLSSGAGQPQHF
TGCAGTGCTAGAGATCTTAGTTCAGGGGCGGGTCAGCCCCAGCATTTT
>TRBD1|.|TRBV28|TRBJ1-1
CASSIGDRAAFF
TGTGCCAGCAGTATCGGGGACAGGGCAGCTTTCTTT
>TRBD1|few|TRBV5-1|TRBJ2-7
CASSGSWGTGTDEQYF
TGCGCCAGCAGCGGATCCTGGGGGACAGGGACCGACGAGCAGTACTTC